This TCR beta chain was recorded in a study of blood T cells in healthy people across ages. The germline gives CDR1 LGHDT, CDR2 YNNKEL (reference sequence). The CDR3 loop spans 14 amino acids. This clonotype has only a few counts. For the second PCR, which ran for about 6 to 11 cycles, a sample-barcoded 5' primer and a J-beta primer mix were used. A tag from a template-switch adaptor with 12 random nucleotides marked each cDNA molecule. TCRdb redid the calling of the 5' RACE reads with MiXCR, one entry per CDR3 protein. The table records just over 800,000 distinct CDR3 sequences, around 68% of them present only once.

The TCR originated in a man younger than 40 in good health. The genes are TRBV3-1 and TRBJ2-5; maybe TRBD1 (5 bases). The J call is uncertain, as TRBJ2-7 better fits the DNA end. What was sequenced was blood. The CDR3 DNA follows: TGTGCCAGCAGCCCCCAACAGGTCCCCTACGAGCAGTACTTC. It yields the protein CASSPQQVPYEQYF.